Described below is a single T cell receptor beta chain sequence and its context. The antigen is unknown. This sample is drawn from a study of cytomegalovirus exposure and HLA in healthy donors. Overall study results and limits: HLA allele associations emerged for under 20,000 TCR beta sequences in a later analysis, at 0.05 false discovery rate. Analyses of presence and absence presupposed an approximately uniform sequencing depth across donors. For TCR beta chains, V- and J-gene trimming was later linked to a missense DCLRE1C variant. Three of the chains that were CMV-associated were confirmed in vitro to be specific for CMV antigens.

A multiplex PCR was run with 60 Vbeta primers and 13 Jbeta primers. The method was immunoSEQ multiplex PCR; TCRdb's version includes in-frame clones alone and lacks a portion of them. The table shows 60,000 to 85,000 clones, with about four fifths occurring only once. Sequencing used PBMCs. The TCR originated in a man in his forties in good health and CMV-seronegative.

CDR3: CAWSGGRFSGELFF. The DNA of the CDR3 is TGTGCCTGGTCGGGAGGGCGATTTTCCGGGGAGCTGTTTTTT. The chain recombines TRBV30 with TRBJ2-2; TRBD2 matches at 8 bases. Trimming removed 5 bases from V and 6 bases from J; junction bases left unmatched: 8. CDR1 and CDR2 (germline): GTSNPN, SVGIG (reference sequence). This CDR3 is built from 14 residues.